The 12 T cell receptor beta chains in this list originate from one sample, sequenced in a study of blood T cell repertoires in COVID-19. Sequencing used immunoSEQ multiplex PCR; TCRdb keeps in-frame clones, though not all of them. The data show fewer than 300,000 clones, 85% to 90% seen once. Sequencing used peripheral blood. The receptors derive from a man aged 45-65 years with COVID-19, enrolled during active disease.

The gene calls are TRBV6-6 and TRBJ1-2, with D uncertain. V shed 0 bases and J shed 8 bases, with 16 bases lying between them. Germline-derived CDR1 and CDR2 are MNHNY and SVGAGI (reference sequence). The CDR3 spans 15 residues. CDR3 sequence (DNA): TGTGCCAGCAGTTACTCTGCAGGAAACCTTGGCGGCTACACCTTC. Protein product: CASSYSAGNLGGYTF.

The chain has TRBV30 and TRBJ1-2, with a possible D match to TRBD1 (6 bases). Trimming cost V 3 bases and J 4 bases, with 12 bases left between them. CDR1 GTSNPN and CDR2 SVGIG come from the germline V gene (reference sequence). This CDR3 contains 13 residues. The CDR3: CAWSPQGSYGYTF. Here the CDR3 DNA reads TGTGCCTGGAGCCCTCAGGGGAGCTATGGCTACACCTTC.

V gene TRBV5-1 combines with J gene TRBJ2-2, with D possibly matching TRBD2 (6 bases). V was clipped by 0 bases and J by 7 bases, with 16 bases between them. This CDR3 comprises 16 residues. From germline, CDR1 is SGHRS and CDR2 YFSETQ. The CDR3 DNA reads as TGCGCCAGCAGCTTGGCCGTCGAGACTAGAAACGGGGAGCTGTTTTTT. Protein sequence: CASSLAVETRNGELFF.

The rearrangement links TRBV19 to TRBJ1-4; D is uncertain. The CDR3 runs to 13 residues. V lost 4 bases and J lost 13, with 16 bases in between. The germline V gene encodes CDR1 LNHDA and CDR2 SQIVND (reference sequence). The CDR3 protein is CASSNSRESGLFF. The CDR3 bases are TGTGCCAGTAGTAATAGTAGGGAGTCTGGACTGTTTTTT. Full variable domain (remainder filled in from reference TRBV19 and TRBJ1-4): DGGITQSPKYLFRKEGQNVTLSCEQNLNHDAMYWYRQDPGQGLRLIYYSQIVNDFQKGDIAEGYSVSREKKESFPLTVTSAQKNPTAFYLCASSNSRESGLFFGSGTQLSVL.

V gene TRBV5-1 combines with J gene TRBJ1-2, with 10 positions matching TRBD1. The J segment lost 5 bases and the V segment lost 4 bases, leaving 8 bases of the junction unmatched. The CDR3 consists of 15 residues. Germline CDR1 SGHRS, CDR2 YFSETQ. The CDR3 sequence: CASSTGQGVGYGYTF. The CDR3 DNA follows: TGCGCCAGCAGCACCGGACAGGGGGTCGGTTATGGCTACACCTTC.

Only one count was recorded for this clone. CDR3 coding DNA: TGTGCCAGCACCACTGGGGGGGCCCCTCCCACCGGGGAGCTGTTTTTT. Residues: CASTTGGAPPTGELFF. The chain recombines TRBV28 with TRBJ2-2, with D possibly being TRBD2 (7 bases). Per germline, CDR1 MDHEN and CDR2 SYDVKM. Between the trimmed V and J ends, which lost 7 bases and 4 bases, there was a span of 19 bases. The CDR3 totals 16 residues.

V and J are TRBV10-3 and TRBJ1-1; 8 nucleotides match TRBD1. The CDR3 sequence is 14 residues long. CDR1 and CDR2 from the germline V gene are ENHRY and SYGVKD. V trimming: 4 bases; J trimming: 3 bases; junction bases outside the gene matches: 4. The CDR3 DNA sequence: TGTGCCATCAGTGGGACAGGGAAGGACACTGAAGCTTTCTTT. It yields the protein CAISGTGKDTEAFF.

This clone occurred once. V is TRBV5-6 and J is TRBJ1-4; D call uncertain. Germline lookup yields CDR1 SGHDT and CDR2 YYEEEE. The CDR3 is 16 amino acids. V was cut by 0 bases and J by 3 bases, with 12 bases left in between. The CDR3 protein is CASSLVTVMANEKLFF. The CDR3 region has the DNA TGTGCCAGCAGCTTGGTTACAGTTATGGCTAATGAAAAACTGTTTTTT.

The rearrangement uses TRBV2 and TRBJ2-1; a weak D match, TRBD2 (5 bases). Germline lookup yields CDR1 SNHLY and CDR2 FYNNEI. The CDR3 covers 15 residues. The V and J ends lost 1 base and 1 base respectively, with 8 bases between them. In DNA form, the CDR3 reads TGTGCCAGCAGTGAAGATCGGGGATCCTACAATGAGCAGTTCTTC. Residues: CASSEDRGSYNEQFF.

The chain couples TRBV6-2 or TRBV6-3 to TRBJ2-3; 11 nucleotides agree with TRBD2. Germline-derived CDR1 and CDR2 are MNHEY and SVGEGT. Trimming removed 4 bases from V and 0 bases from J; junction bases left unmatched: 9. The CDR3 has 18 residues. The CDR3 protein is CASSFELAGAPSTDTQYF. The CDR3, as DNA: TGTGCCAGCAGTTTTGAACTAGCGGGGGCTCCCAGCACAGATACGCAGTATTTT.

The CDR3 protein is CASSDRVDSPLHF. CDR3 sequence (DNA): TGTGCCAGCAGCGACAGGGTTGATTCACCCCTCCACTTT. The chain joins TRBV11-1 to TRBJ1-6, with 7 bases fitting TRBD1. After removal of 5 bases from V and 8 bases from J, the junction contained 3 bases not matched to a gene. The length of the CDR3 is 13 residues. Germline lookup yields CDR1 SGHAT and CDR2 FQDESV (reference sequence).

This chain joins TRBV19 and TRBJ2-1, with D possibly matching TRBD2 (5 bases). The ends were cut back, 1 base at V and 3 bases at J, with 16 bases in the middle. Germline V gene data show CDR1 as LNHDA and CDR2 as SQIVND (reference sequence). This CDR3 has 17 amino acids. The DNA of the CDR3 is TGTGCCAGTAGTATAGTCTGGCGGAGGAACAGCTACAATGAGCAGTTCTTC. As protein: CASSIVWRRNSYNEQFF.